The subject of this entry is one T cell receptor beta chain. Its antigen is unidentified. V lost 4 bases and J 7 bases, leaving 14 bases between the germline ends. Germline values: CDR1 MNHEY, CDR2 SVGAGI. The CDR3 has 14 amino acids. This sample was taken from a study of T cell clones after liver transplantation. Across the whole study: Liver transplant recipients had immunosuppression withdrawal attempted within 2 years. Patients counted as tolerant after at least one year off all immunosuppression, enzymes not exceeding twice normal. Timepoints were pre-transplant, pre-withdrawal, and after withdrawal was completed or failed.

Overall study findings and caveats: Graft donor-reactive T cells possibly entered the graft instead of undergoing deletion.

Using immunoSEQ multiplex PCR, the repertoire was profiled, and TCRdb retains in-frame clones only, with some absent. The repertoire consists of about 76,000 clones, with 70% to 90% occurring once and the leading ten covering 2.8%. This sequence joins TRBV6-5 and TRBJ1-5; D is unresolved. This TCR was recovered from a human patient who received a liver transplant. T cells may partly derive from the graft donor. The source material was CD4+ T cells from blood, sampled at the 22-month timepoint. CDR3 nucleotide sequence: TGTGCCAGCAGTTCCGTCCGTGAAAACCAGCCCCAGCATTTT. Translated, it gives CASSSVRENQPQHF.